The clone carrying this T cell receptor (beta chain) was counted a few times. Relative to the germline gene, one junction end is altered; a read error may explain this. From germline, CDR1 is MNHEY and CDR2 SMNVEV (reference sequence). The length of the CDR3 is 14 residues. The sample is drawn from a study of T cells in Graves' hyperthyroidism and ophthalmopathy. It was RNA transcripts that yielded the amplified TCR beta CDR3 regions. HTBI primers were employed in a first-round RT-PCR of the TCR CDR3. In TCRdb, the multiplex PCR reads were re-called with MiXCR into one record per CDR3 protein. Of some 760,000 distinct CDR3 sequences listed, 12% to 15% are singletons. Stable Graves' hyperthyroidism denoted no ophthalmopathy progression over 18 months.

Input material: blood. V gene TRBV27 combines with J gene TRBJ1-1; the D gene is possibly TRBD1 (6 bases). This clonotype was sampled from a woman aged 18-30 years with Graves' hyperthyroidism. CDR3 coding DNA: TGTGCCAGCAGGAACGACCACAGGGCCACTGGAGCTTTCTTT. Amino acids: CASRNDHRATGAFF.